Detailed here is one T cell receptor beta chain. This receptor's antigen is unknown. Base qualities are not at hand, and no much larger clone is one base apart. The 40 or so donors, aged about 6 to 95 years, were systemically healthy Caucasian individuals from Russia. Each donor gave 9.5 to 10 milliliters of peripheral blood, drawn into EDTA-treated Vacutainer tubes. Ficoll-Paque density-gradient centrifugation was used to isolate PBMCs, with at least 7 million obtained per sample. Trizol reagent was used to extract total RNA from PBMCs, with at least 6 micrograms per sample. For every donor, flow cytometry on a PBMC aliquot measured the percentage of naive CD45RAhigh/CD27high T cells. The CDR3, from cysteine to phenylalanine, totals 19 residues. Solely the CDR3 DNA is kept, with 57 bases framed from the first base. For CDR1 and CDR2, the germline V gene lists SGDLS and YYNGEE. V and J are trimmed by 0 bases and 5 bases, and the gene matches miss 10 bases of the junction.

These data come from a study of blood T cells in healthy people across ages (dated by TCRdb to the mid-2010s). Regarding the study in general: Template switching captured roughly one uniquely barcoded TCR beta cDNA molecule per two T cells in model experiments. The study measured age-related changes in TCR beta repertoire diversity using deep sequencing normalized with unique cDNA molecular identifiers. The donors were divided into four age groups: young (average around 17 years), middle-aged (roughly 42), aged (about 61) and long-lived (about 79). To avoid experimental bias, donors of different ages were spread randomly across the sequencing lanes. The study analyzed two additional independent replicas of 1 million unique cDNA reads from the same blood draw for two donors, one aged 18 to 30 and one aged 80 or older. The study at large found these results: Since profiling was done on bulk unsorted PBMCs, naive and antigen-experienced compartments could not be conclusively compared. Compared with the aged group, more naive CD4+ T cells, fewer expanded clones and increased TCR diversity were shown by the long-lived group, suggesting age selection. The CMV infection status of donors was not known, potentially confounding age-related changes in expanded clonotypes. The percentage of naive T cells measured by flow cytometry correlated strongly with observed TCR beta diversity. Estimates of total diversity based on one million sequenced T cells were considered lower bounds and underestimates. Observed TCR beta diversity per million T cells fell roughly linearly with age, and a significant reduction was already apparent by age about 38.

The receptor library was made with 5' RACE. This sample was sequenced with an Illumina HiSeq 2500. A second PCR of roughly 6 to 11 cycles was run with a J-beta primer mix and a sample-barcoded 5' primer. A unique molecular identifier was introduced onto each TCR beta cDNA molecule by a template-switch 5' adaptor carrying 12 random nucleotides. Each sample yielded at least 2.5 million CDR3-containing paired-end reads. First-strand cDNA was synthesized from all RNA with the Mint cDNA synthesis kit, primed by a TRBC-specific oligonucleotide. After uracil-DNA glycosylase treatment, a first 18-cycle PCR used universal primers M1SS and BC2_uni_R on all cDNA. Processing in the source paper ran as follows. For normalization, 1 million high-quality reads were randomly selected from each sample, with every read carrying a distinct molecular identifier. Instead of being binned into consensus sequences, reads with shared molecular identifiers were discarded. MiTCR, set to a Q25 quality threshold and the strictest error-elimination algorithm, was used for CDR3 identification, clonotype clustering and error correction. A nonparametric unseen species model with Euler transformation was used to estimate a lower bound on total TCR beta diversity. Through fastp at Q25 and MiXCR, TCRdb rebuilt clones from the public reads, retaining in-frame beta chains. Entries are consolidated by CDR3 protein sequence, retaining the most common genes and DNA. The authors' filters were not applied to this entry. This sample comprises hundreds of thousands of distinct CDR3 sequences, roughly 43% of them detected only once. The biggest ten clones account for approximately 29% of the sample.

The TCR was taken from an elderly man in good health. The sequence is built from TRBV9 and TRBJ2-1; TRBD2 aligns with 14 central bases. The sample was blood. At the DNA level, the sequence is TGTGCCAGCAGCGTAGATTCGACTAGCGGGAGGGCCAGTGACAATGAGCAGTTCTTC. It translates to CASSVDSTSGRASDNEQFF. The full variable domain, completed from the reference TRBV9 and TRBJ2-1 proteins outside the CDR3, reads DSGVTQTPKHLITATGQRVTLRCSPRSGDLSVYWYQQSLDQGLQFLIQYYNGEERAKGNILERFSAQQFPDLHSELNLSSLELGDSALYFCASSVDSTSGRASDNEQFFGPGTRLTVL.